This TCR beta chain was obtained from a study of CD8+CD57+ T cells in acquired aplastic anemia. The TCR beta profiling, which covered VDJ combination and CDR3 sequence, was carried out using genomic DNA as the template. MiXCR was run by TCRdb on the reads, yielding one entry per CDR3 protein. The repertoire holds 150,000 to 200,000 distinct CDR3 sequences, with 71% as singletons. The CDR3 contains 13 residues. Germline CDR1 LNHDA, CDR2 SQIVND (reference sequence). V was trimmed by 3 bases and J by 3 bases, leaving 8 bases between them. Patients picked for sequencing had shown CD8+CD57+ cell expansion detected by flow cytometry. Blood came from patients not yet given any therapy. The table lists this clonotype with a few counts.

The sequenced sample was sorted CD4+, CD8+, or CD8+CD57+ T cells (not recorded which) from PBMCs. The TCR sequence derives from a human donor with aplastic anemia. The V call is TRBV19, the J call TRBJ2-5; the D is unclear. CDR3 region: CASSMAREETQYF. DNA of the CDR3: TGTGCCAGTAGTATGGCAAGGGAAGAGACCCAGTACTTC. Using reference TRBV19 and TRBJ2-5 for the parts outside the CDR3, the full variable domain is DGGITQSPKYLFRKEGQNVTLSCEQNLNHDAMYWYRQDPGQGLRLIYYSQIVNDFQKGDIAEGYSVSREKKESFPLTVTSAQKNPTAFYLCASSMAREETQYFGPGTRLLVL.